The clone carrying this T cell receptor (beta chain) has a count of ten or more. The antigen remains undetermined. The record originates from a study of neurological immune-mediated disorders. Study outcomes and limitations: CDR3 amino acid sequences of expanded clones were not shared across subjects, a result suggesting private repertoires in all groups. There was no clinical or MRI feature that was associated with the multiple sclerosis repertoire cluster. Phylogenetic grouping assigned the repertoires of 18 of 34 multiple sclerosis patients to a single cluster of related CDR3 sequences. This cluster may be a repertoire-level signature.

The cDNA was produced through 5'RACE with 10-nucleotide random UMIs. TCRdb reprocessed the 5' RACE reads via MiXCR and lists one record per CDR3 protein. Of approximately 86,000 distinct CDR3 sequences listed, around 2.6% are singletons. The CDR3 spans 13 residues. Germline CDR1 reads SEHNR; CDR2 reads FQNEAQ (reference sequence). V dropped 8 bases and J dropped 0 bases, with 10 bases sitting between them. The receptor's source is a young woman with multiple sclerosis. The V call is TRBV7-9, the J call TRBJ1-1; D not resolved. The sequencing sample was made of PBMCs. CDR3 protein: CASWGLMNTEAFF. The CDR3 coding sequence is TGTGCCAGCTGGGGTCTCATGAACACTGAAGCTTTCTTT.